This is a list of T cell receptor beta chains from one sample in a study of shared clonotypes between healthy human individuals. Here immunoSEQ multiplex PCR was the method, and the copy in TCRdb shows in-frame clones only, minus some. The repertoire holds about 2 million clones, with 85% to 95% as singletons. The sequenced sample consisted of naive CD8+ T cells sorted from blood. The source of these receptors is a man between 18 and 35 years old in good health. CDR3s include the opening cysteine and the closing phenylalanine or tryptophan. A D gene is named only where the DNA matches it firmly. Rows may omit the clone size; those that give it use once, few, many or a size class.

v_gene,j_gene,d_gene,abundance,CDR3nt,CDR3aa
TRBV11-2,TRBJ2-7,TRBD2,once,TGTGCCAGCAGCATCACTAGCGGGGGCTACGAGCAGTACTTC,CASSITSGGYEQYF
TRBV5-6,TRBJ1-1,NA,NA,TGTGCCAGCGAGAGGGCCATGAACACTGAAGCTTTCTTT,CASERAMNTEAFF
TRBV9,TRBJ2-3,NA,once,TGTGCCAGCAGCGAACCTCTCCCGGGAGCCACAGATACGCAGTATTTT,CASSEPLPGATDTQYF
TRBV4-1,TRBJ2-1,TRBD2,NA,TGCGCCAGCAGCCGAGGACTAGCGGCCCACAATGAGCAGTTCTTC,CASSRGLAAHNEQFF
TRBV7-9,TRBJ1-4,NA,NA,TGTGCCAGCAGCTTTGGGGACGCGGCAACTGATGAAAAACTGTTTTTT,CASSFGDAATDEKLFF
TRBV10-2,TRBJ1-1,NA,NA,TGCGCCAGCAGGGGGGGAACTGAAGCTTTCTTT,CASRGGTEAFF
TRBV2,TRBJ1-1,NA,NA,TGTGCCAGCAGCCTGACGACGGCCATGAACACTGAAGCTTTCTTT,CASSLTTAMNTEAFF
TRBV19,TRBJ2-1,NA,NA,TGTGCCAGTAGGGACCCGGAGGGGAATGAGCAGTTCTTC,CASRDPEGNEQFF
TRBV4-3,TRBJ2-5,NA,NA,TGCGCCAGCAGCCAAGTTCAGGGTAGCGTGACCCAGTACTTC,CASSQVQGSVTQYF
TRBV11-2,TRBJ1-1,NA,NA,TGTGCCAGCAGCATTATGAACACTGAAGCTTTCTTT,CASSIMNTEAFF
TRBV29-1,TRBJ1-4,NA,NA,TGCAGCGTTGTTGGTGTATCTAATGAAAAACTGTTTTTT,CSVVGVSNEKLFF
TRBV27,TRBJ1-2,TRBD1,NA,TGTGCCAGCAGTCCCCAGGGGGGGTATGGCTACACCTTC,CASSPQGGYGYTF
TRBV4-1,TRBJ2-3,NA,NA,TGCGCCAGCAGCCTGGCCGGACTCACAGATACGCAGTATTTT,CASSLAGLTDTQYF
TRBV5-6,TRBJ2-1,NA,once,TGTGCCAGCAGCTTCGGGACTTCGCAATTCTTC,CASSFGTSQFF
TRBV2,TRBJ2-1,NA,NA,TGTGCCAGCAGGGAAGAGAGCTCCTACAATGAGCAGTTCTTC,CASREESSYNEQFF
TRBV15,TRBJ2-7,NA,NA,TGTGCCACCAGCAGAGGACTGGGCTTATACGAGCAGTACTTC,CATSRGLGLYEQYF
TRBV28,TRBJ2-2,NA,once,TGTGCCAGCAGTTCTTTCCCTACGGGGAAGAACACCGGGGAGCTGTTTTTT,CASSSFPTGKNTGELFF
TRBV5-1,TRBJ2-1,NA,once,TGCGCCAGCAGCTTGGAGGCACTCAGCAATGAGCAGTTCTTC,CASSLEALSNEQFF
TRBV5-1,TRBJ2-3,NA,NA,TGCGCCAGCAGCTTGGCCGGCACAGATATGCAGTATTTT,CASSLAGTDMQYF
TRBV9,TRBJ2-5,TRBD1,once,TGTGCCAGCAGCGCGACAGGGGGTGTTCAAGAGACCCAGTACTTC,CASSATGGVQETQYF
TRBV30,TRBJ1-5,NA,few,TGTGCCTGGAGTGTCTTGAATCAGCCCCAGCATTTT,CAWSVLNQPQHF
TRBV5-4,TRBJ2-1,TRBD2,NA,TGTGCCAGCAGCCCATCGGGGGGGCCCGCATCCAATGAGCAGTTCTTC,CASSPSGGPASNEQFF
TRBV4-1,TRBJ2-7,NA,NA,TGCGCCAGCAGCCAGGGTATTCCCTACGAGCAGTACTTC,CASSQGIPYEQYF
TRBV5-1,TRBJ1-2,TRBD1,NA,TGCGCCAGCAGCTCCCTACAGGGGGCTGGCGGCTACACCTTC,CASSSLQGAGGYTF
TRBV6-4,TRBJ2-2,NA,once,TGTGCCAGCAGTGACTTAAACACCGGGGAGCTGTTTTTT,CASSDLNTGELFF
TRBV6-1,TRBJ1-1,NA,NA,TGTGCCAGCAGTGGAGGGCGGCTAGGAGAAACTGAAGCTTTCTTT,CASSGGRLGETEAFF
TRBV7-9,TRBJ2-1,NA,NA,TGTGCCAGCAGCTTAGTAGGGATTGGTGAGCAGTTCTTC,CASSLVGIGEQFF
TRBV6-5,TRBJ1-6,TRBD1,NA,TGTGCCAGCGGAAACCCAGGGGGACATTCACCCCTCCACTTT,CASGNPGGHSPLHF
TRBV4-1,TRBJ1-5,NA,NA,TGCGCCAGCAGCCAAGACTTGGGAGGGGTCGAACTCAATCAGCCCCAGCATTTT,CASSQDLGGVELNQPQHF
TRBV7-9,TRBJ2-7,TRBD2,NA,TGTGCCAGCAGCTTAGTAGGACTAGCGGGAGGGAACGAGCAGTACTTC,CASSLVGLAGGNEQYF
TRBV27,TRBJ1-1,TRBD1,NA,TGTGCCAGCAGTTTTGGGACAGGGGGGGGTGGCACTGAAGCTTTCTTT,CASSFGTGGGGTEAFF
TRBV19,TRBJ2-7,NA,once,TGTGCCAGTAGTATGTTCTTCCAGGGATCCGAGCAGTACTTC,CASSMFFQGSEQYF
TRBV9,TRBJ1-2,NA,NA,TGTGCCAGCAGCGGAACAGGGCTTTGGGATGGCTACACCTTC,CASSGTGLWDGYTF
TRBV7-6,TRBJ1-2,NA,NA,TGTGCCAGCAGCCCGGACCGGGAGTATGGCTACACCTTC,CASSPDREYGYTF
TRBV25-1,TRBJ1-6,NA,NA,TGTGCCAGCAGTGAAATAATGAATTCACCCCTCCACTTT,CASSEIMNSPLHF
TRBV30,TRBJ1-4,NA,NA,TGTGCCTGGAGTGTACAGGGTGCTGAAAAACTGTTTTTT,CAWSVQGAEKLFF
TRBV2,TRBJ1-4,TRBD1,NA,TGTGCCAGCAGTGCAGGGGGCCTTGAAAAACTGTTTTTT,CASSAGGLEKLFF
TRBV28,TRBJ1-5,NA,NA,TGTGCCGCAGGACGGGATCAGCCCCAGCATTTT,CAAGRDQPQHF
TRBV9,TRBJ2-7,TRBD2,NA,TGTGCCAGCAGCGTACGCGGGGGGAACTACGAGCAGTACTTC,CASSVRGGNYEQYF
TRBV13,TRBJ2-7,TRBD2,once,TGTGCCAGCGTTCCGGGACCCGGGGGGGAGCAGTACTTC,CASVPGPGGEQYF
TRBV7-9,TRBJ2-1,TRBD2,NA,TGTGCCAGCAGCTTAGCGACCCGCGGGGGGTTAGAGGATGAGCAGTTCTTC,CASSLATRGGLEDEQFF
TRBV27,TRBJ2-2,TRBD2,NA,TGTGCCAGCAGTCGGGGACTAGCGGGAAAATTGGTTGGGGAGCTGTTTTTT,CASSRGLAGKLVGELFF
TRBV4-1,TRBJ1-1,NA,NA,TGCGCCAGCAGCCAAGATCGGGACGCAGTGAACACTGAAGCTTTCTTT,CASSQDRDAVNTEAFF